This entry is about one T cell receptor beta chain. Its cognate antigen is unknown. Per germline, CDR1 GTSNPN and CDR2 SVGIG (reference sequence). The V and J ends lost 4 bases and 2 bases respectively, with 9 bases between them. This CDR3 has 12 residues. This entry belongs to a study of identical twins. Whole-study findings and limits: For cord blood, abundant beta clonotypes had fewer insertions, unlike memory repertoires, which showed none. There was an excess of low generation probability in the out-of-frame alpha sequences that twins shared.

Unique molecular identifiers were present on cDNA, and template switching added a universal primer site. TCRdb fed the 5' RACE reads into MiXCR, producing one record per CDR3 protein. This sample has hundreds of thousands of distinct CDR3 sequences, with 20% to 25% found just once. The same data also went into a second study, on T cells expressing NK-cell markers.

What was sequenced was CD4+ T cells sorted from blood. The rearrangement joins TRBV30 to TRBJ2-7; D remains ambiguous. The clonotype comes from a woman aged 18-29 years in good health. CDR3 in amino acids: CAWNGGTYEQYF. As DNA, the CDR3 is TGTGCCTGGAACGGCGGAACCTACGAGCAGTACTTC.